Listed below are T cell receptor beta chains from one sample, sequenced in a study of T cell repertoires in cytomegalovirus infection. MiXCR, run by TCRdb on the reads, gives a single entry per CDR3 protein. The sample consists of over 85,000 distinct CDR3 sequences, about 17% of them appearing once. The sequencing input was PBMCs. The receptors here all came from a human donor in good health (CMV status not recorded). Some clones in this sample may be carry-over from other donors' samples. Both conserved end residues are part of each CDR3. Fields, in order: J gene, V gene, D gene, clone size, CDR3 DNA, CDR3 protein. A D gene is named only where the DNA matches it firmly. Clone size is given for some rows only: seen once, a few or many times, or a class if the clone is expanded.

j_gene: TRBJ2-5
v_gene: TRBV7-2
d_gene: -
abundance: many
CDR3nt: TGTGCCAGCACCTTTAGTCCCCAAGAGACCCAGTACTTC
CDR3aa: CASTFSPQETQYF

j_gene: TRBJ1-1
v_gene: TRBV10-2
d_gene: -
abundance: many
CDR3nt: TGCGCCAGCAGTGACCGAGGGACTGAAGCTTTCTTT
CDR3aa: CASSDRGTEAFF

j_gene: TRBJ2-7
v_gene: TRBV7-2
d_gene: TRBD1
abundance: many
CDR3nt: TGTGCCAGCAGCTTAGCGGGGACAGGGGGAATCTACGAGCAGTACTTC
CDR3aa: CASSLAGTGGIYEQYF

j_gene: TRBJ2-3
v_gene: TRBV20-1
d_gene: TRBD2
abundance: -
CDR3nt: TGCAGTGCTAGACCACTAGCGGGGAATACAGATACGCAGTATTTT
CDR3aa: CSARPLAGNTDTQYF

j_gene: TRBJ2-7
v_gene: TRBV18
d_gene: -
abundance: few
CDR3nt: TGTGCCAGCTCACCTGGTAGTTACGAGCAGTACTTC
CDR3aa: CASSPGSYEQYF

j_gene: TRBJ2-5
v_gene: TRBV29-1
d_gene: -
abundance: -
CDR3nt: TGCAGCGTTGGAAACGGGCTACAAGAGACCCAGTACTTC
CDR3aa: CSVGNGLQETQYF

j_gene: TRBJ2-7
v_gene: TRBV7-2
d_gene: TRBD2
abundance: many
CDR3nt: TGTGCCAGCAGCCCGGGACTAGCGGGCCGACCCTACGAGCAGTACTTC
CDR3aa: CASSPGLAGRPYEQYF

j_gene: TRBJ1-4
v_gene: TRBV6-6
d_gene: TRBD1
abundance: -
CDR3nt: TGTGCCAGCAGTTATATCCCGGGACAGAGAAACGAAAAACTGTTTTTT
CDR3aa: CASSYIPGQRNEKLFF

j_gene: TRBJ2-6
v_gene: TRBV10-3
d_gene: -
abundance: few
CDR3nt: TGTGCCATCAGTGAATTGGCGGTCTCTGGGGCCAACGTCCTGACTTTC
CDR3aa: CAISELAVSGANVLTF

j_gene: TRBJ2-2
v_gene: TRBV4-2
d_gene: TRBD1
abundance: -
CDR3nt: TGTGCCAGCAGCCGCCCCGGCGGGGACAGGGGGACCGGGGAGCTGTTTTTT
CDR3aa: CASSRPGGDRGTGELFF

j_gene: TRBJ2-3
v_gene: TRBV6-4
d_gene: -
abundance: -
CDR3nt: TGTGCCAGCAGTCGGGACTCCCGAGGCGATACGCAGTATTTT
CDR3aa: CASSRDSRGDTQYF

j_gene: TRBJ1-4
v_gene: TRBV12-3/TRBV12-4
d_gene: -
abundance: many
CDR3nt: TGTGCCAGCAGTTTCCTCGGGATTGCTAATGAAAAACTGTTTTTT
CDR3aa: CASSFLGIANEKLFF

j_gene: TRBJ1-4
v_gene: TRBV7-2
d_gene: -
abundance: -
CDR3nt: TGTGCCAGCACCCTGGGGACTAATGAAAAACTGTTTTTT
CDR3aa: CASTLGTNEKLFF